This TCR beta chain was captured by sequencing in a study of memory CD4+ T cells and cytomegalovirus serostatus. Using immunoSEQ multiplex PCR, the repertoire was profiled, and TCRdb retains in-frame clones only, with some absent. The sample gives about 60,000 clones, around 80% of which show up once; 0.5% to 0.55% is in the top ten. J gave up 8 bases and V 4 bases, and 10 bases lay outside the gene matches. Looked up from germline, CDR1 is MNHNY and CDR2 is SVGAGI (reference sequence). The CDR3 is 15 amino acids. Single viable CD3+CD4+CD8-CD45RO+ cells were sorted as the memory CD4+ T cells. The gene calls are TRBV6-6 and TRBJ1-2; TRBD1 matches 10 bases. Specimen: memory CD4+ T cells from blood. The sequence derives from an adult in good health and CMV-seronegative. Some clones in this sample may be carry-over from other donors' samples. In nucleotides, the CDR3 is TGTGCCAGCAGTTCAAAGGACAGGGGGTTAGAAGGCTACACCTTC. Protein: CASSSKDRGLEGYTF.